A selection of T cell receptor beta chains follows, all from one sample in a study of T cells in Graves' hyperthyroidism and ophthalmopathy. TCRdb analysed the multiplex PCR reads with MiXCR anew, one entry per CDR3 protein. The repertoire holds some 400,000 distinct CDR3 sequences, with 15% to 20% as singletons. Sequenced material: blood. Every receptor here comes from a woman between 18 and 29 years old with Graves' hyperthyroidism. Both conserved end residues are part of each CDR3.

v_gene | CDR3aa
TRBV9 | CASSVGLGGAQDTEAFF
TRBV12-3/TRBV12-4 | CASSFRPPGQGNQPQHF
TRBV11-2 | CASSLEASGGDDEKFF
TRBV7-8 | CASSNTPGGGYEQYF
TRBV7-9 | CAIGGQGQSRGNIQYF
TRBV20-1 | CSARVPLAGDQETQYF
TRBV6-1 | CASSGTGVSQPQHF
TRBV6-1 | CASIKRGPGETQYF
TRBV11-1 | CASSLEGRGGVDIQYF
TRBV7-8 | CASTGDSYQPQHF
TRBV2 | CASSAMGLGNQPQHF
TRBV6-1 | CASRQGWNTEAFF
TRBV11-2 | CASSSPPERGGIFHEQYF
TRBV28 | CASSFRTGMRQPQHF
TRBV18 | CASSPGQGGMLTNYGYTF
TRBV20-1 | CSARDGGAAGELFF
TRBV29-1 | CSVQFRGRGRNTEAFF
TRBV13 | CASSLGALVERNYEQYF
TRBV7-9 | CASSLAYAETQYF
TRBV19 | CASSIASQGGTQYF
TRBV11-1 | CASSSSTGSSSPLHF
TRBV10-2 | CASSDGTNTDTQYF
TRBV12-3/TRBV12-4 | CASVRQGNTEAFF
TRBV7-9 | CASSLSGNGETQYF
TRBV20-1 | CSARDVRGAWNTGELFF
TRBV6-5 | CASSSHPSGYTF
TRBV12-3/TRBV12-4 | CASRSDRGQTQYF
TRBV12-3/TRBV12-4 | CASSLRLAGVGTGELFF
TRBV12-3/TRBV12-4 | CASSPRLAGGLETQYF
TRBV20-1 | CSASRSRITSNEQYF
TRBV6-1 | CASSEVLLSGYGYTF
TRBV6-1 | CASKSYRSGNTIYF
TRBV24-1 | CATSDRTGTGETQYF
TRBV15 | CATSEPGQGAYEQYF
TRBV11-2 | CASSFRTLRQVLKSGEAFF
TRBV7-3 | CASTLGVRKVSPLHF
TRBV12-3/TRBV12-4 | CASSLIPGGVPEAFF
TRBV10-3 | CAISARVTEYSNQPQHF